This T cell receptor beta chain was documented in a study of blood T cells in healthy people across ages (dated by TCRdb to 2013 to 2016). With respect to the entire study: Template switching captured roughly one uniquely barcoded TCR beta cDNA molecule per two T cells in model experiments. To track age-related changes in TCR beta repertoire diversity, the study relied on deep sequencing normalized with unique cDNA molecular identifiers. The donors were divided into four age groups: young (average approximately 17 years), middle-aged (approximately 39), aged (roughly 60) and long-lived (82). To avoid experimental bias, donors of different ages were spread randomly across the sequencing lanes. For two donors (one aged 18 to 29 and one aged 80 or older), the study analyzed two additional independent replicas of 1 million unique cDNA reads from the same blood draw.

Libraries were constructed by 5' RACE. The data were produced on an Illumina HiSeq 2500. The second PCR ran for roughly 7 to 11 cycles and used a J-beta primer mix along with a sample-barcoded 5' primer. Each TCR beta cDNA molecule received a unique molecular identifier from a template-switch 5' adaptor carrying 12 random nucleotides. At least 3 million CDR3-containing paired-end reads were obtained from each sample. All of the RNA was converted into first-strand cDNA using the Mint cDNA synthesis kit, with a TRBC-specific oligonucleotide serving as the primer. All cDNA was treated with uracil-DNA glycosylase and then went through a first 18-cycle PCR with the universal primers M1SS and BC2_uni_R. From the authors' description of their analysis: For normalization, 1 million high-quality reads, each with a distinct molecular identifier, were randomly selected from each sample. Reads with shared molecular identifiers were discarded instead of being binned into consensus sequences. CDR3 identification, clonotype clustering and error correction used MiTCR with a Q25 quality threshold and the strictest error-elimination algorithm. A nonparametric unseen species model with Euler transformation was used to estimate a lower bound on total TCR beta diversity. Starting from the raw public reads, TCRdb applied fastp trimming at Q25, assembled clones with MiXCR and retained in-frame beta chains. Every CDR3 protein is listed once, alongside the most common genes and DNA of its rows. It is TCRdb's table, rather than the study itself, that gives the V and J calls and clone size. The sample table lists fewer than 1 million distinct CDR3 sequences, 40% to 50% of them with a count of one. The biggest ten clones account for around 21% of the sample.

Study-level results and caveats: The long-lived group showed more naive CD4+ T cells, fewer expanded clones and increased TCR diversity than the aged group, suggesting age selection. A strong correlation was found between observed TCR beta diversity and the percentage of naive T cells measured by flow cytometry. Observed TCR beta diversity per million T cells fell roughly linearly with age, and a significant reduction was already apparent by age about 38. Bulk unsorted PBMC profiling prevented conclusive comparison of naive and antigen-experienced compartments. Estimates of total diversity based on one million sequenced T cells were considered lower bounds and underestimates. Because the CMV infection status of the donors was unknown, age-related changes in expanded clonotypes may potentially have been confounded.

The 40 or so donors, aged 6 to 90 years, were systemically healthy Caucasian individuals from Russia. Each donor gave approximately 10 milliliters of peripheral blood, collected into EDTA-treated Vacutainer tubes. PBMCs were isolated by Ficoll-Paque density-gradient centrifugation, with at least 6 million obtained per sample. Trizol reagent was used to extract total RNA from the PBMCs, yielding at least 5.5 micrograms per sample. For every donor, flow cytometry on a PBMC aliquot measured the percentage of naive CD45RAhigh/CD27high T cells. This clonotype was detected only a few times. No antigen is known for it. No qualities accompany the bases; no much larger clone lies one base away. There are 19 amino acids in the CDR3, from cysteine to phenylalanine inclusive. The kept DNA is CDR3 alone, 57 bases in frame from the first base. V has 3 bases trimmed and J has 2 bases trimmed; junction bases matching no gene number 17. CDR1 SEHNR and CDR2 FQNEAQ are derived from the germline V gene (reference sequence).

This sequence originates from a man in his sixties in good health. Sequencing was carried out using blood. Rearrangement joined TRBV7-9 to TRBJ2-7; 9 bases in the middle match TRBD1. DNA sequence: TGTGCCAGCAGCTTGCAGATTAAATCCCGGGACAGGGCTACCTACGAGCAGTACTTC. Its product reads: CASSLQIKSRDRATYEQYF.